Shown below are 15 T cell receptor beta chains from a single sample sequenced in a study of T cell changes during pregnancy in multiple sclerosis. Method: immunoSEQ multiplex PCR; TCRdb's copy keeps in-frame clones and lacks some. The repertoire consists of more than 25,000 clones, with roughly 86% occurring once and the leading ten covering 8% to 10%. The input for sequencing was CD8+ T cells from peripheral blood mononuclear cells, taken in the first trimester of pregnancy. These receptors all stem from a female donor with multiple sclerosis, enrolled in a pregnancy study.

V gene TRBV7-8 combines with J gene TRBJ1-2; perhaps TRBD1 as D (6 bases). From germline, CDR1 is SGHVS and CDR2 FQNEAQ. The CDR3 consists of 16 residues. Trimming removed 8 bases at V and 3 bases at J, with 22 bases between. CDR3 loop: CASVWGAAGRDYGYTF. The CDR3 DNA is TGTGCCAGCGTGTGGGGGGCCGCAGGGAGGGACTATGGCTACACCTTC.

This chain connects TRBV10-1 to TRBJ1-5; D is ambiguous. Trimming left V 6 bases short and J 9 bases short, with 12 bases between. Germline values: CDR1 WNHNN, CDR2 SYGVQD (reference sequence). The CDR3 runs 12 residues. The CDR3: CASRTGAGPQHF. CDR3 nucleotide sequence: TGCGCCAGCAGGACGGGTGCCGGGCCCCAGCATTTT.

The gene calls are TRBV7-8 and TRBJ1-6; 7 bases match TRBD1. J was trimmed by 11 bases and V by 4 bases; bases with no gene match: 11. The germline V gene has CDR1 SGHVS and CDR2 FQNEAQ. The CDR3 sequence is 15 residues long. The CDR3 region has the DNA TGTGCCAGCAGCTCGACCGGACAGGCTGGGACACCCCTCCACTTT. The encoded protein is CASSSTGQAGTPLHF.

The chain uses TRBV28 and TRBJ1-1; weak D call: TRBD1 (5 bases). Germline values: CDR1 MDHEN, CDR2 SYDVKM. V was cut by 3 bases and J by 0 bases, with 8 bases left in between. CDR3 length equals 14 residues. CDR3 sequence (DNA): TGTGCCAGCAGTTTTTTCAGGGTGAACACTGAAGCTTTCTTT. It translates to CASSFFRVNTEAFF.

This chain links TRBV6-5 with TRBJ2-2; no clear D gene. The V end was cut by 8 bases, the J end by 4 bases, with 8 bases between. This CDR3 is 12 amino acids long. CDR1 is MNHEY, CDR2 SVGAGI, per germline. The CDR3 reads CASAGGTGELFF. The CDR3 region has the DNA TGTGCCAGCGCAGGTGGCACCGGGGAGCTGTTTTTT.

The chain has TRBV7-9 and TRBJ2-3; D remains ambiguous. The CDR3 contains 15 residues. V was shortened by 5 bases and J by 6 bases, with 18 bases between the two germline ends. CDR1 and CDR2 (germline): SEHNR, FQNEAQ (reference sequence). The CDR3 DNA sequence: TGTGCCAGCAGCCCCTGGTCCCGCAAAGCGGATACGCAGTATTTT. Protein sequence: CASSPWSRKADTQYF.

V usage is TRBV13 and J usage is TRBJ1-5; 7 nucleotides agree with TRBD1. V dropped 0 bases and J dropped 8; count of bases not matched to a gene: 1. The CDR3 runs to 13 residues. Germline-derived CDR1 and CDR2 are PRHDT and FYEKMQ (reference sequence). CDR3 coding DNA: TGTGCCAGCAGCTTAGGCCAGGGGGAGCCCCAGCATTTT. Protein product: CASSLGQGEPQHF.

This rearrangement joins TRBV11-2 to TRBJ1-1; D is unresolved. Trimming left V 4 bases short and J 3 bases short, with 9 bases between. Per germline, CDR1 SGHAT and CDR2 FQNNGV. The CDR3 spans 13 residues. CDR3 in amino acids: CASSYFTDTEAFF. DNA for the CDR3: TGTGCCAGCAGCTACTTCACGGACACTGAAGCTTTCTTT.

The chain joins TRBV4-1 to TRBJ2-3; 9 nucleotides line up with TRBD2. The CDR3 has 17 residues. Trimming removed 4 bases from V and 3 bases from J; junction bases left unmatched: 11. Germline V gene lookup returns CDR1 MGHRA and CDR2 YSYEKL. CDR3 protein: CASSLWVSGSGTDTQYF. CDR3 nucleotides: TGCGCCAGCAGCCTCTGGGTTAGCGGGAGCGGGACAGATACGCAGTATTTT.

The table lists this clone with a few counts. This rearrangement joins TRBV27 to TRBJ2-7, with D maybe TRBD2 (6 bases). Trimming cost V 6 bases and J 1 base, with 13 bases left between them. CDR3 length: 14 residues. The germline CDR1 and CDR2 sequences are MNHEY and SMNVEV (reference sequence). CDR3 protein: CASRTLGGSYEQYF. The CDR3, as DNA: TGTGCCAGCAGAACCCTGGGGGGATCCTACGAGCAGTACTTC.

V and J are TRBV7-9 and TRBJ2-1; 8 nucleotides match TRBD2. In germline, CDR1 is SEHNR, CDR2 FQNEAQ (reference sequence). The CDR3 length is 14 residues. The junction had 5 bases not matched to a gene; V was cut back by 5 bases and J by 5 bases. The CDR3 protein is CASSILAAHNEQFF. CDR3 nucleotide sequence: TGTGCCAGCAGCATACTAGCGGCGCACAATGAGCAGTTCTTC.

This chain links TRBV27 with TRBJ2-1, with 7 bases aligning to TRBD2. Germline CDR1 MNHEY, CDR2 SMNVEV (reference sequence). The J segment lost 0 bases and the V segment lost 1 base, leaving 3 bases of the junction unmatched. This CDR3 comprises 16 residues. CDR3: CASSLLASGSYNEQFF. The CDR3, as DNA: TGTGCCAGCAGTTTATTAGCTAGCGGCTCCTACAATGAGCAGTTCTTC.

The sample holds one count of this clone. This sequence joins TRBV7-3 and TRBJ1-6; D unresolved. V dropped 1 base and J dropped 10 bases, with 11 bases sitting between them. The CDR3 contains 14 residues. Germline V gene data show CDR1 as SGHTA and CDR2 as FQGTGA. CDR3 region: CASSLMGRGSPLHF. CDR3 sequence (DNA): TGTGCCAGCAGCTTAATGGGGAGAGGCTCACCCCTCCACTTT.

This chain joins TRBV19 and TRBJ2-1; 11 nucleotides match TRBD2. This CDR3 comprises 16 residues. The germline V gene encodes CDR1 LNHDA and CDR2 SQIVND (reference sequence). The ends lost 6 bases at V and 7 bases at J; junction bases unmatched: 11. CDR3 region: CASSKDRGLAVNEQFF. CDR3 in DNA: TGTGCCAGTAGCAAAGACAGGGGACTAGCGGTGAATGAGCAGTTCTTC.

The V call is TRBV13, the J call TRBJ2-3; TRBD2 matches at 9 bases. CDR3 length equals 14 residues. CDR1 is PRHDT and CDR2 is FYEKMQ in the germline V gene (reference sequence). Losses at the gene ends were 3 bases for V and 8 bases for J; bases not matched to a gene: 6. In DNA form, the CDR3 reads TGTGCCAGCAGCTTCGGGCGGGGGGGTGGTACGCAGTATTTT. This sequence encodes CASSFGRGGGTQYF.